This is a list of T cell receptor beta chains from one sample in a study of T cell responses to AZD1222 COVID-19 vaccine. Sequenced by immunoSEQ multiplex PCR; TCRdb stores in-frame clones only, minus some. The sample carries roughly 140,000 clones, about 90% recorded once. Material: peripheral blood, obtained on day 0 of AZD1222 vaccination. The receptors were sampled from an adult in good health. Each CDR3 is given with its conserved first and last residue. D genes are given only for firm matches. Clone size is given for some rows only: seen once, a few or many times, or a class if the clone is expanded.

V gene: TRBV4-3; J gene: TRBJ2-7; clone size: .; D gene: TRBD1; CDR3 protein: CASSQGPGTGAEQYF; CDR3 DNA: TGCGCCAGCAGCCAAGGTCCCGGGACAGGGGCCGAGCAGTACTTC
V gene: TRBV7-2; J gene: TRBJ2-7; clone size: .; D gene: TRBD2; CDR3 protein: CASRGLAGLYEQYF; CDR3 DNA: TGTGCCAGCAGAGGACTAGCGGGGCTCTACGAGCAGTACTTC
V gene: TRBV6-5; J gene: TRBJ1-3; clone size: .; D gene: .; CDR3 protein: CASSYETGNTIYF; CDR3 DNA: TGTGCCAGCAGTTACGAGACTGGAAACACCATATATTTT
V gene: TRBV6-4; J gene: TRBJ1-1; clone size: .; D gene: .; CDR3 protein: CASSDPGPMANTEAFF; CDR3 DNA: TGTGCCAGCAGTGACCCAGGACCCATGGCGAACACTGAAGCTTTCTTT
V gene: TRBV11-2; J gene: TRBJ2-1; clone size: .; D gene: .; CDR3 protein: CASSFGGSSYNEQFF; CDR3 DNA: TGTGCCAGCAGTTTCGGAGGGAGCTCCTACAATGAGCAGTTCTTC
V gene: TRBV4-1; J gene: TRBJ1-1; clone size: .; D gene: .; CDR3 protein: CASSQGRNLNTEAFF; CDR3 DNA: TGCGCCAGCAGCCAAGGACGGAACTTGAACACTGAAGCTTTCTTT
V gene: TRBV29-1; J gene: TRBJ1-1; clone size: .; D gene: .; CDR3 protein: CSAAPVLYTEAFF; CDR3 DNA: TGCAGCGCCGCTCCCGTACTTTACACTGAAGCTTTCTTT
V gene: TRBV15; J gene: TRBJ1-6; clone size: .; D gene: .; CDR3 protein: CATSKGRGSPLHF; CDR3 DNA: TGTGCCACCAGCAAGGGGAGGGGGTCACCCCTCCACTTT
V gene: TRBV11-2; J gene: TRBJ1-2; clone size: once; D gene: .; CDR3 protein: CASSLDWGGPDGYTF; CDR3 DNA: TGTGCCAGCAGCTTAGATTGGGGGGGCCCAGATGGCTACACCTTC
V gene: TRBV20-1; J gene: TRBJ2-1; clone size: .; D gene: .; CDR3 protein: CSASGVNEQFF; CDR3 DNA: TGCAGTGCTAGCGGCGTGAATGAGCAGTTCTTC
V gene: TRBV9; J gene: TRBJ2-1; clone size: .; D gene: TRBD2; CDR3 protein: CASSVVGSGAVYEQFF; CDR3 DNA: TGTGCCAGCAGCGTAGTAGGTAGCGGGGCCGTCTATGAGCAGTTCTTC
V gene: TRBV27; J gene: TRBJ1-5; clone size: .; D gene: .; CDR3 protein: CASSSLGQPQHF; CDR3 DNA: TGTGCCAGCAGTTCTCTCGGGCAGCCCCAGCATTTT
V gene: TRBV27; J gene: TRBJ2-7; clone size: once; D gene: .; CDR3 protein: CASSLSGEWEQYF; CDR3 DNA: TGTGCCAGCAGTTTATCGGGGGAGTGGGAGCAGTACTTC